Below, one TCR beta chain is given with its context. What it binds is not known. The data are from a study of cytomegalovirus exposure and HLA in healthy donors. Study-wide findings and caveats: Presence/absence analyses took donor sequencing depth as roughly uniform.

CDR3 length: 15 residues. The J segment lost 7 bases and the V segment lost 4 bases, leaving 8 bases of the junction unmatched. CDR1 is SGHVS, CDR2 FQNEAQ, per germline. With 60 Vbeta and 13 Jbeta primers, the PCR was carried out. Per the authors' pipeline: Among the unique TCR beta chains that a later analysis counted, about 81 million in all, roughly 10 million were shared. Generated by immunoSEQ multiplex PCR, the TCRdb table keeps only in-frame clones and is missing some. V and J calls and clone size are those listed in that table; D and trimming were worked out from the DNA. Of just over 200,000 clones in the sample, around 83% were seen once.

The sequenced sample was PBMCs. The rearrangement joins TRBV7-8 to TRBJ1-4, with TRBD1 matching 8 bases. This sequence was found in a woman aged 40-49 years in good health and CMV-seronegative. CDR3 nucleotide sequence: TGTGCCAGCAGCTGGGGGCAGGGGGCGGGTGAAAAACTGTTTTTT. Translated: CASSWGQGAGEKLFF.